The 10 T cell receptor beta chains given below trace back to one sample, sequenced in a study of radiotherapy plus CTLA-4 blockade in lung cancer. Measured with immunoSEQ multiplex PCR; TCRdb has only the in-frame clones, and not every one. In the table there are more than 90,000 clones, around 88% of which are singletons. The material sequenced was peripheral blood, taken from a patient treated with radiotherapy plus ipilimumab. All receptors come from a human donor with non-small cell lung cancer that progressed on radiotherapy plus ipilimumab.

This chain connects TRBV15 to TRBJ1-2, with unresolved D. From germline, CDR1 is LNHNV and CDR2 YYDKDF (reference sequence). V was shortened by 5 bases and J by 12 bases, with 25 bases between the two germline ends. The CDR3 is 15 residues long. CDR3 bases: TGTGCCACCAGCCCAGAAGGACCCGTACCCTCCGGCCACACCTTC. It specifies CATSPEGPVPSGHTF.

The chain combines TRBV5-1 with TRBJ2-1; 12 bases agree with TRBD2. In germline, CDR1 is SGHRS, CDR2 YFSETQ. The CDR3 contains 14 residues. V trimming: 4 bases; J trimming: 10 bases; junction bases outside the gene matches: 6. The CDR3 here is CASSLGTSGPEQFF. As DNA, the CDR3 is TGCGCCAGCAGCCTGGGGACTAGCGGGCCCGAGCAGTTCTTC.

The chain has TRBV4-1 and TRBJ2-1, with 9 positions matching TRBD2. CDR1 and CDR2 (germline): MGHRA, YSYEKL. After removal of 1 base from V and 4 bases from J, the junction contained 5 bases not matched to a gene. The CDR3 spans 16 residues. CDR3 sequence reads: CASSQVRLAVYNEQFF. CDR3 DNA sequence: TGCGCCAGCAGCCAAGTAAGACTAGCGGTATACAATGAGCAGTTCTTC.

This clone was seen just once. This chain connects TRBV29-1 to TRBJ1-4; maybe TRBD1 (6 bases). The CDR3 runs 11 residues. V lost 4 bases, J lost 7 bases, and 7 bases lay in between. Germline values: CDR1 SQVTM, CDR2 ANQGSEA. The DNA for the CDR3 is TGCAGCGTTGGGACAGTTGAAAAACTGTTTTTT. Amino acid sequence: CSVGTVEKLFF.

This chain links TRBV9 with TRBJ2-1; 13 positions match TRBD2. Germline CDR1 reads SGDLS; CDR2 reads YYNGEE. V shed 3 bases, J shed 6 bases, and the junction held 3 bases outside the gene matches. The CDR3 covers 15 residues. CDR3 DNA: TGTGCCAGCAGCGGGACTAGCGGGAGAATCAATGAGCAGTTCTTC. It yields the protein CASSGTSGRINEQFF. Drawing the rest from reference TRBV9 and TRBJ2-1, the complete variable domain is DSGVTQTPKHLITATGQRVTLRCSPRSGDLSVYWYQQSLDQGLQFLIQYYNGEERAKGNILERFSAQQFPDLHSELNLSSLELGDSALYFCASSGTSGRINEQFFGPGTRLTVL.

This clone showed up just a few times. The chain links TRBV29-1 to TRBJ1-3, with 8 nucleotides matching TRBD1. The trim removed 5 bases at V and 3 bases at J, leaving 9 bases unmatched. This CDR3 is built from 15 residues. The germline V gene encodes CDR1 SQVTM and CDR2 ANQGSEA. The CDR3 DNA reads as TGCAGCGTTCGGGCAGGGGGCTTGGGTGGAAACACCATATATTTT. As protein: CSVRAGGLGGNTIYF. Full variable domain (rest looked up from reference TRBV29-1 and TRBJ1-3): SAVISQKPSRDICQRGTSLTIQCQVDSQVTMMFWYRQQPGQSLTLIATANQGSEATYESGFVIDKFPISRPNLTFSTLTVSNMSPEDSSIYLCSVRAGGLGGNTIYFGEGSWLTVV.

CDR3 protein: CASSVRTSGSVPGELFF. The CDR3 DNA is TGTGCCAGCAGCGTGCGGACTAGCGGGAGTGTGCCCGGGGAGCTGTTTTTT. The chain uses TRBV7-8 and TRBJ2-2; TRBD2 aligns across 13 bases. Germline V gives CDR1 SGHVS, CDR2 FQNEAQ. With 5 bases clipped from V and 6 bases from J, the junction kept 9 bases outside the gene matches. The CDR3 spans 17 residues. Drawing the rest from reference TRBV7-8 and TRBJ2-2, the complete variable domain is GAGVSQSPRYKVAKRGQDVALRCDPISGHVSLFWYQQALGQGPEFLTYFQNEAQLDKSGLPSDRFFAERPEGSVSTLKIQRTQQEDSAVYLCASSVRTSGSVPGELFFGEGSRLTVL.

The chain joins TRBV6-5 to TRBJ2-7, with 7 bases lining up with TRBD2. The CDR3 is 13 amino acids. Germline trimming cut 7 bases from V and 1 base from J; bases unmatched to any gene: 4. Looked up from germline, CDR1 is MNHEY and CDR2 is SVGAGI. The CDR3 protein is CASTPGLSYEQYF. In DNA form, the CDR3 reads TGTGCCAGCACCCCGGGACTATCCTACGAGCAGTACTTC.

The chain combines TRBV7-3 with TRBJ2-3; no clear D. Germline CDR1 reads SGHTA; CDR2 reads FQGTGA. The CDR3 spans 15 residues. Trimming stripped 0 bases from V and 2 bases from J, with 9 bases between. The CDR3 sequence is CASSLTPTHTDTQYF. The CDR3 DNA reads TGTGCCAGCAGCTTAACGCCAACCCACACAGATACGCAGTATTTT.

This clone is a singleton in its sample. The CDR3 reads CASCRGAGGLLDEQFF. In nucleotides, the CDR3 is TGTGCCAGCTGTAGGGGAGCGGGAGGGCTTCTCGATGAGCAGTTCTTC. The chain carries TRBV2 and TRBJ2-1; 10 bases line up with TRBD2. This CDR3 has 16 amino acids. CDR1 is SNHLY and CDR2 is FYNNEI in the germline V gene. The ends lost 8 bases at V and 8 bases at J; junction bases unmatched: 15. The full variable domain, completed using reference TRBV2 and TRBJ2-1, is EPEVTQTPSHQVTQMGQEVILRCVPISNHLYFYWYRQILGQKVEFLVSFYNNEISEKSEIFDDQFSVERPDGSNFTLKIRSTKLEDSAMYFCASCRGAGGLLDEQFFGPGTRLTVL.